This TCR beta chain derives from a study of cytomegalovirus exposure and HLA in healthy donors. As regards this clone: Its target is unknown.

Everyone who donated was a healthy bone marrow donor. Study conclusions and caveats: TCR beta sequences numbering more than 15,000 were associated with HLA alleles at 0.05 false discovery rate in a later analysis. According to the study, around 150 TCR beta chains were cytomegalovirus-associated.

PCR primers comprised 60 Vbeta and 13 Jbeta primers. Generated by immunoSEQ multiplex PCR, the TCRdb table keeps only in-frame clones and is missing some. The repertoire holds about 110,000 clones, roughly 71% seen once, with about a tenth in the top ten. This TCR derives from a man in his forties in good health and CMV-seropositive. The sequenced sample was PBMCs.

CDR3 in DNA: TGTGCCAGCAGTGAAGTTGGCGGGGGAGGAAACATTCAGTACTTC. Encoded protein: CASSEVGGGGNIQYF. The V gene is TRBV2, the J gene TRBJ2-4; 7 nucleotides align to TRBD2. Germline loops: CDR1 SNHLY, CDR2 FYNNEI. The trim removed 1 base at V and 6 bases at J, leaving 6 bases unmatched. This CDR3 is 15 amino acids long.